This TCR beta chain was sequenced for a study of shared clonotypes between healthy human individuals (dated by TCRdb to 2020 to 2021). Some background on the complete study: Three men and two women, aged 18 to 49 years, made up the cohort. Per donor, three plates each were used for CD4 naive and CD4 memory, two for CD8 naive, and one for CD8 memory. To estimate repertoire size and how much clonotypes are shared between individuals, the study performed deep sequencing of blood TCR repertoires from 4 to 6 healthy adults. To increase sequencing depth and limit assay-specific biases, different laboratories used diverse techniques to prepare libraries and sequence TCR repertoires. Between about 0.85 and 8.9 billion PBMCs per donor were obtained by leukapheresis. Summary of the overall study and its limitations: Larger estimated clonotype richness was generally found for naive subsets than for memory subsets. Incomplete sequencing was indicated by rarefaction of sorted-subset datasets, despite the large sequencing depth. Compared with non-shared clonotypes, the clonotypes found in all four sorted-subset donors had higher generation probabilities. Based on pairwise subsampling, the degree of clonotype sharing among donors was expected to be affected by sequencing depth. The small number of donors limited the genetic and exposure-history diversity represented. Sampling was restricted to blood, and TCR repertoires in tissues likely differ from the TCR repertoires found in blood. Across a handful of donors, roughly 5% of naive CD4, roughly 3.3% of naive CD8, 2.3% of memory CD4, and 0.3% to 0.45% of memory CD8 clonotypes were shared.

TCR CDR3 regions were amplified from genomic DNA by multiplex PCR using the deep immunoSEQ assay. For each cell subset, the extracted genomic DNA was distributed evenly across all wells of several immunoSEQ 96-well plates, and each plate served as one replicate. For sorted subsets, each replicate PCR was loaded with 200 ng genomic DNA, equivalent to 25,000 to 35,000 T cell genomes. Purified libraries were quantified with a Qubit 3.0 fluorometer, sized on a Bioanalyzer 2100, and re-quantified with the KAPA Library Quantification kit. A separate single-read 150-cycle Illumina NextSeq 550 flow cell was used to sequence each immunoSEQ 96-well plate. Per the original workflow: Because only junctional sequences without quality scores were contained in the immunoSEQ output, filtering matching that applied to full-length reads could not be performed. To assign V/J genes and CDR3, sequences were annotated against IMGT germline references using PyIR, a Python wrapper for IgBLAST v1.9. Reads were removed for weak V/J assignments (E-value above 1e-6), missing CDR3, stop codons, out-of-frame junctions, or ambiguous translated residues. A V3J clonotype was defined by an identical inferred V gene, J gene, and CDR3 amino acid sequence. To compute the percentage overlap between repertoires, the number of shared unique clonotypes was divided by the size of the smaller repertoire. Richness of each repertoire was evaluated using RTK rarefaction, the Chao1 estimator, and Recon v2.1 estimates of unobserved clonotypes. Generation probabilities were computed with OLGA for all TCRbeta clonotypes obtained by the gDNA method from several donors. The clones in this table, taken by TCRdb from immuneACCESS, are in-frame only. Not every clone is retained; where verified, under half of the shortfall comes from an unresolved V gene, and the cause of the rest is unknown. V and J calls plus clone size are reproduced from that table; the DNA served to infer D and trimming. A total of under 2,000,000 clones appear in this sample, approximately 94% of them only once. The ten top clones hold around 1% of the sample.

V is clipped by 2 bases and J by 4 bases, and the sequence between their germline boundaries is 12 bases long. The germline V gene specifies MNHNS as CDR1 and SASEGT as CDR2. The CDR3 runs 14 residues from the cysteine to the phenylalanine. The sequence is cut down to CDR3 DNA, 42 bases in frame from base 1. CD8 naive samples were CD45RO-negative cells positively selected for CCR7, giving a CD45RA+CCR7+ population that excluded TemRA cells. Donors were healthy HIV-negative adults with no recently reported acute infections or vaccinations. Every donor was a Caucasian adult living in Nashville, Tennessee, USA. Blood was collected by leukapheresis, and PBMCs were isolated by Ficoll-Histopaque density gradient centrifugation and then cryopreserved in liquid nitrogen vapor phase. Purity and quantity of every magnetically sorted T cell population were checked by analytical flow cytometry. Each sorted fraction had its genomic DNA isolated and then quantified by UV absorbance on a Nanodrop 2000c.

With regard to this clone: What antigen it recognizes has not been identified. There are no base qualities to consult, and no much larger clone falls within one base.

The sequence joins TRBV6-1 to TRBJ2-7; TRBD1 is possibly the D segment (5 matching bases). Material for sequencing was naive CD8+ T cells sorted from blood. The cell subset or site label, read with the paper, signifies: CD45RA+CCR7+. This receptor was obtained from a man younger than 35 in good health. The CDR3 region: CASSEYRPHYEQYF. DNA sequence: TGTGCCAGCAGTGAATACAGGCCCCATTACGAGCAGTACTTC.